The 30 T cell receptor beta chains below were found in one sample sequenced in a study of blood T cell repertoires in COVID-19. Sequencing used immunoSEQ multiplex PCR; TCRdb keeps in-frame clones, though not all of them. The data show fewer than 250,000 clones, approximately 90% seen once. Sequenced input: peripheral blood. The origin of the receptors is a man in his 70s with acute or convalescent COVID-19.

The rearrangement uses TRBV14 and TRBJ1-2; D is unresolved. Trimming removed 3 bases at V and 4 bases at J, with 15 bases between. CDR1 and CDR2 from the germline V gene are SGHDN and FVKESK. The CDR3 covers 15 residues. The CDR3 bases are TGTGCCAGCAGCCAGGCGGGGTCCCAAATCTATGGCTACACCTTC. It encodes CASSQAGSQIYGYTF.

CDR3 sequence: CASSLKQGVAYEQYF. CDR3 nucleotides: TGTGCCAGCAGTTTGAAACAGGGGGTAGCCTACGAGCAGTACTTC. V and J are TRBV27 and TRBJ2-7; 8 bases are shared with TRBD1. The CDR3 loop spans 15 amino acids. The V segment lost 3 bases and the J segment 2 bases; nucleotides outside the gene matches: 6. The germline V gene encodes CDR1 MNHEY and CDR2 SMNVEV (reference sequence).

The rearrangement links TRBV19 to TRBJ2-2, with 14 nucleotides matching TRBD2. The germline gives CDR1 LNHDA, CDR2 SQIVND (reference sequence). Trimming cost V 6 bases and J 7 bases; bases outside gene matches: 7. The CDR3 has 16 residues. CDR3 region: CASSYGTSGRIGELFF. The CDR3 DNA sequence: TGTGCCAGTAGCTACGGGACTAGCGGGAGAATCGGGGAGCTGTTTTTT.

This clone was picked up a small number of times. The chain joins TRBV20-1 to TRBJ2-1; D is perhaps TRBD1 (6 bases). The CDR3 loop spans 10 amino acids. With 7 bases removed from V and 8 bases from J, the gap between germline ends came to 9 bases. CDR1 DFQATT and CDR2 SNEGSKA come from the germline V gene (reference sequence). The CDR3 DNA is TGCAGTGGGGGGCGGGATGAGCAGTTCTTC. This translates into CSGGRDEQFF.

The rearrangement links TRBV7-2 to TRBJ2-2, with 9 bases aligning to TRBD2. This CDR3 contains 15 residues. V was pared by 4 bases and J by 1 base, with 1 base of the junction left unmatched. In germline, CDR1 is SGHTA, CDR2 FQGNSA. Here the CDR3 DNA reads TGTGCCAGCAGCTCGACTAGCGGGAACACCGGGGAGCTGTTTTTT. It translates to CASSSTSGNTGELFF.

Concerning this clone: Different DNA sequences within this sample yield the same CDR3. In nucleotides, the CDR3 is TGTGCCATCAGTGAGTCTGGAGGCCAAGAGACCCAGTACTTC. It translates to CAISESGGQETQYF. The V gene is TRBV10-3, the J gene TRBJ2-5, with D perhaps TRBD2 (5 bases). Per the germline V gene, CDR1 is ENHRY and CDR2 is SYGVKD. The germline V and J ends were trimmed by 0 bases and 1 base, with 6 bases remaining between them. The CDR3 consists of 14 residues.

The gene calls are TRBV13 and TRBJ1-2; D perhaps matches TRBD1 (5 bases). This CDR3 contains 12 residues. V was trimmed by 5 bases and J by 7 bases, leaving 11 bases between them. Germline values: CDR1 PRHDT, CDR2 FYEKMQ (reference sequence). This chain's CDR3 is CASSKTGGGYTF. The CDR3 DNA follows: TGTGCCAGCAGCAAAACCGGGGGTGGCTACACCTTC.

A note on this clone: The same CDR3 can be traced to other DNA sequences in this sample. The chain employs TRBV5-1 and TRBJ2-7; the match to TRBD2 covers 11 bases. This CDR3 is 15 amino acids long. Trimming took 3 bases from V and 2 from J; bases not matched to a gene: 4. Germline V gene data show CDR1 as SGHRS and CDR2 as YFSETQ. CDR3 sequence reads: CASSSGTSGTYEQYF. CDR3 in DNA: TGCGCCAGCAGCTCCGGGACTAGCGGAACCTACGAGCAGTACTTC.

The chain uses TRBV30 and TRBJ2-7; 8 nucleotides line up with TRBD2. V was clipped by 0 bases and J by 3 bases; unmatched bases: 13. In germline, CDR1 is GTSNPN, CDR2 SVGIG (reference sequence). This CDR3 is built from 17 residues. The CDR3 region has the DNA TGTGCCTGGAGTGTAGCCCCTTTAGCGGGAAAGTTCTACGAGCAGTACTTC. Its translation: CAWSVAPLAGKFYEQYF.

The rearrangement links TRBV9 to TRBJ1-2; TRBD1 aligns across 7 bases. The CDR3 totals 14 residues. The germline gives CDR1 SGDLS, CDR2 YYNGEE. The junction had 6 bases not matched to a gene; V was cut back by 3 bases and J by 4 bases. The CDR3 nucleotides read TGTGCCAGCAGCGAACTACAGGGGAGCTATGGCTACACCTTC. Its protein is CASSELQGSYGYTF.

V and J are TRBV28 and TRBJ1-5, with D perhaps TRBD1 (5 bases). The V end lost 4 bases, the J end lost 0 bases, and 16 bases lay between the germline ends. Looked up from germline, CDR1 is MDHEN and CDR2 is SYDVKM. The CDR3 loop spans 17 amino acids. CDR3 DNA: TGTGCCAGCAGTTCCCCCCGGTCAGGGCTTAGCAATCAGCCCCAGCATTTT. Translating it yields CASSSPRSGLSNQPQHF.

The gene calls are TRBV5-1 and TRBJ2-1; D ambiguous. Germline lookup yields CDR1 SGHRS and CDR2 YFSETQ. The CDR3 length is 15 residues. The V and J ends lost 2 bases and 2 bases respectively, with 11 bases between them. In nucleotides, the CDR3 is TGCGCCAGCAGCTTAGCTAGTTCCCCCTACAATGAGCAGTTCTTC. It translates to CASSLASSPYNEQFF.

The chain links TRBV11-2 to TRBJ1-5; D is possibly TRBD1 (6 bases). V shed 1 base and J shed 0 bases, with 7 bases lying between them. The CDR3 has 15 residues. Germline V gene data show CDR1 as SGHAT and CDR2 as FQNNGV. Here the CDR3 DNA reads TGTGCCAGCAGCTTAGCAGGGGATAGCAATCAGCCCCAGCATTTT. This encodes CASSLAGDSNQPQHF.

V is TRBV7-9 and J is TRBJ2-7, with unresolved D. V lost 2 bases, J lost 3 bases, and 14 bases lay in between. The V gene's germline CDR1 is SEHNR and CDR2 FQNEAQ (reference sequence). The CDR3 totals 15 residues. CDR3 in DNA: TGTGCCAGCAGCTTATCCCGGTCCTCGAACTACGAGCAGTACTTC. The encoded protein is CASSLSRSSNYEQYF. Using reference TRBV7-9 and TRBJ2-7 for the parts outside the CDR3, the full variable domain is DTGVSQNPRHKITKRGQNVTFRCDPISEHNRLYWYRQTLGQGPEFLTYFQNEAQLEKSRLLSDRFSAERPKGSFSTLEIQRTEQGDSAMYLCASSLSRSSNYEQYFGPGTRLTVT.

V is TRBV29-1 and J is TRBJ1-3, with D uncertain. V gave up 7 bases and J gave up 2 bases, with 15 bases separating them. Germline-derived CDR1 and CDR2 are SQVTM and ANQGSEA. The CDR3 sequence is 14 residues long. The CDR3 DNA is TGCAGCGCTGTCATCGAGAGAGCTGGAAACACCATATATTTT. This translates into CSAVIERAGNTIYF. Using reference TRBV29-1 and TRBJ1-3 for the parts outside the CDR3, the full variable domain is SAVISQKPSRDICQRGTSLTIQCQVDSQVTMMFWYRQQPGQSLTLIATANQGSEATYESGFVIDKFPISRPNLTFSTLTVSNMSPEDSSIYLCSAVIERAGNTIYFGEGSWLTVV.

The chain has TRBV21-1 and TRBJ2-7; the listed D gene, TRBD1, was not tested against the DNA. TRBV21-1 is flagged as a pseudogene. The CDR3 is made up of 15 amino acids. In DNA form, the CDR3 reads TGTGCCAGCAGCAAAATACGGGACAGGTCCTACGAGCAGTACTTC. It codes for CASSKIRDRSYEQYF.

The V call is TRBV7-8, the J call TRBJ2-3; 7 bases line up with TRBD2. CDR1 SGHVS and CDR2 FQNEAQ come from the germline V gene. The CDR3 is 14 residues long. With 5 bases clipped from V and 5 bases from J, the junction kept 7 bases outside the gene matches. As DNA, the CDR3 is TGTGCCAGCAGCCGAGGGCGGGAGAAAGATACGCAGTATTTT. Its protein is CASSRGREKDTQYF.

This chain joins TRBV30 and TRBJ2-3; D unresolved. Trimming left V 0 bases short and J 1 base short, with 5 bases between. CDR1 and CDR2 from the germline V gene are GTSNPN and SVGIG (reference sequence). The CDR3 contains 13 residues. CDR3 protein: CAWSVSGTDTQYF. The CDR3, as DNA: TGTGCCTGGAGTGTATCGGGCACAGATACGCAGTATTTT.

This clone was recorded once. The chain carries TRBV12-3 or TRBV12-4 and TRBJ1-1; TRBD1 matches at 9 bases. The CDR3 runs 13 residues. The junction had 5 bases not matched to a gene; V was cut back by 8 bases and J by 4 bases. CDR3 sequence reads: CASARDRVTEAFF. In DNA, the CDR3 is TGTGCCAGCGCCCGGGACAGGGTCACTGAAGCTTTCTTT.

This chain connects TRBV7-2 to TRBJ2-6; D is unresolved. The length of the CDR3 is 13 residues. CDR1 and CDR2 from the germline V gene are SGHTA and FQGNSA. The V end lost 4 bases, the J end lost 4 bases, and 5 bases lay between the germline ends. CDR3 amino acids: CASSSSGANVLTF. CDR3 coding DNA: TGTGCCAGCAGCTCCTCCGGGGCCAACGTCCTGACTTTC.

The chain employs TRBV15 and TRBJ2-1; 8 nucleotides match TRBD2. V gave up 1 base and J gave up 8 bases; unmatched junction bases: 19. The CDR3 contains 19 residues. Germline V lookup: CDR1 LNHNV, CDR2 YYDKDF (reference sequence). The CDR3 DNA sequence: TGTGCCACCAGCAGAGGGAAACAGACCGGGACTAGGTCGTTGTATGAGCAGTTCTTC. Protein sequence: CATSRGKQTGTRSLYEQFF.

This sequence joins TRBV14 and TRBJ2-5, with 7 bases matching TRBD1. This CDR3 is 15 amino acids long. The V segment lost 4 bases and the J segment 5 bases; nucleotides outside the gene matches: 10. Germline V lookup: CDR1 SGHDN, CDR2 FVKESK. CDR3 sequence reads: CASSPPGTVRETQYF. CDR3 nucleotides: TGTGCCAGCAGCCCCCCCGGGACAGTAAGGGAGACCCAGTACTTC.

The genes are TRBV18 and TRBJ2-5; weak D call: TRBD2 (5 bases). The CDR3 consists of 13 residues. Germline assignment: CDR1 KGHSH and CDR2 LQKENI. Between the trimmed V and J ends, which lost 5 bases and 2 bases, there was a span of 9 bases. CDR3 sequence reads: CASSVSAQETQYF. CDR3 nucleotide sequence: TGTGCCAGCTCAGTTAGCGCTCAAGAGACCCAGTACTTC.

J is TRBJ2-7 and V is TRBV28; tentatively, D is TRBD2 (6 bases). The germline CDR1 and CDR2 sequences are MDHEN and SYDVKM. This CDR3 region has 14 residues. Trimming removed 6 bases from V and 4 bases from J, with 16 bases in between. The CDR3 DNA reads TGTGCCAGCAGACTAGGAGGGGTTTCATACGAGCAGTACTTC. Amino acids: CASRLGGVSYEQYF.

V and J are TRBV9 and TRBJ2-7, with 8 bases that match TRBD2. The CDR3 length is 14 residues. The germline V gene has CDR1 SGDLS and CDR2 YYNGEE. V shed 1 base, J shed 2 bases, and the junction held 2 bases outside the gene matches. In DNA form, the CDR3 reads TGTGCCAGCAGCGTAACGGGAGGGACCTACGAGCAGTACTTC. As protein: CASSVTGGTYEQYF. Supplemented by reference TRBV9 and TRBJ2-7, the full variable domain reads DSGVTQTPKHLITATGQRVTLRCSPRSGDLSVYWYQQSLDQGLQFLIQYYNGEERAKGNILERFSAQQFPDLHSELNLSSLELGDSALYFCASSVTGGTYEQYFGPGTRLTVT.

The V call is TRBV7-2, the J call TRBJ1-4; D unresolved. V was shortened by 1 base and J by 0 bases, with 6 bases between the two germline ends. Germline CDR1 and CDR2: SGHTA and FQGNSA. This CDR3 has 15 amino acids. The CDR3 coding sequence is TGTGCCAGCAGCTTAGACGGAGCAACTAATGAAAAACTGTTTTTT. Amino acids: CASSLDGATNEKLFF.

The chain couples TRBV29-1 to TRBJ1-2; D perhaps matches TRBD1 (6 bases). Germline-derived CDR1 and CDR2 are SQVTM and ANQGSEA. The CDR3 contains 15 residues. Deletions cut 4 bases from V and 7 bases from J, with 22 bases between. CDR3 in amino acids: CSVGGVGGAASGYTF. The CDR3 nucleotides are TGCAGCGTTGGTGGTGTGGGGGGGGCTGCTTCTGGCTACACCTTC.

CDR3 sequence reads: CASSKGKRGGSSGKILTDTQYF. For the CDR3, the DNA is TGTGCCAGCAGCAAAGGGAAAAGGGGGGGAAGTAGCGGGAAAATTCTCACAGATACGCAGTATTTT. The chain combines TRBV21-1 with TRBJ2-3; the D call of TRBD2 is as the table states it, not checked on the DNA. TRBV21-1 is termed a pseudogene. This CDR3 has 22 residues.

V gene TRBV27 combines with J gene TRBJ2-5, with D possibly TRBD2 on 5 matching bases. Germline V lookup: CDR1 MNHEY, CDR2 SMNVEV (reference sequence). V was shortened by 2 bases and J by 1 base, with 8 bases between the two germline ends. The CDR3 spans 14 residues. CDR3 protein: CASSLKGSQETQYF. CDR3 DNA sequence: TGTGCCAGCAGTTTAAAAGGGAGCCAAGAGACCCAGTACTTC.

This chain joins TRBV2 and TRBJ2-3, with 7 positions matching TRBD2. J lost 2 bases, V lost 3 bases, and 5 bases had no gene match. The V gene's germline CDR1 is SNHLY and CDR2 FYNNEI. CDR3 length equals 15 residues. The CDR3 protein is CASSERGRTTDTQYF. The CDR3 region has the DNA TGTGCCAGCAGTGAGCGGGGGAGGACCACAGATACGCAGTATTTT.